This record covers a single T cell receptor beta chain. This entry is derived from a study of cytomegalovirus exposure and HLA in healthy donors. PCR amplification relied on 60 Vbeta primers (plus 13 Jbeta primers). The repertoire was sequenced with immunoSEQ multiplex PCR; TCRdb's copy has only in-frame clones and lacks some. The sample records 130,000 to 150,000 clones, roughly 80% being singletons. V shed 1 base and J shed 6 bases, with 16 bases lying between them. CDR1 is MGHRA and CDR2 is YSYEKL in the germline V gene. This CDR3 has 15 amino acids. The clonotype comes from a woman between 25 and 40 years old in good health and CMV-seronegative. The chain combines TRBV4-1 with TRBJ2-7, with a possible D match to TRBD2 (6 bases). The specimen was PBMCs. Here the CDR3 reads CASSQARAPAGEQYF. The CDR3 bases are TGCGCCAGCAGCCAAGCGCGGGCTCCAGCGGGCGAGCAGTACTTC.